These 17 T cell receptor beta chains originate from one sample sequenced in a study of response to subunit inactivated influenza vaccine. TCRdb reanalysed the RT-PCR reads using MiXCR and keeps one entry per CDR3 protein. This sample has about 650,000 distinct CDR3 sequences, with 12% to 15% found just once. Sequencing was performed on PBMCs from blood, taken around 14 days before vaccination. These receptor sequences come from a man aged 50-60 years who received an inactivated influenza vaccine.

This clonotype was seen many times. This sequence joins TRBV29-1 and TRBJ1-3, with 9 positions matching TRBD1. CDR1 and CDR2 from the germline V gene are SQVTM and ANQGSEA. Trimming took 6 bases from V and 4 from J; bases not matched to a gene: 1. The CDR3 spans 12 residues. The CDR3 protein is CSVGQGGNTIYF. The DNA for the CDR3 is TGCAGCGTCGGACAGGGGGGAAACACCATATATTTT.

This clonotype was seen at least ten times. The chain uses TRBV27 and TRBJ1-2; the D is unclear. Trimming shortened V by 5 bases and J by 2 bases, and 9 bases separated the two germline ends. Germline V lookup: CDR1 MNHEY, CDR2 SMNVEV (reference sequence). The CDR3 has 13 residues. CDR3 residues: CASSPGVNYGYTF. The CDR3 nucleotides read TGTGCCAGCAGTCCTGGCGTCAACTATGGCTACACCTTC.

This clonotype showed up just a few times. The chain couples TRBV3-1 to TRBJ2-7; the match to TRBD1 covers 7 bases. The CDR3 is made up of 15 amino acids. Germline CDR1 reads LGHDT; CDR2 reads YNNKEL (reference sequence). The V gene end was trimmed by 1 base and the J gene end by 1 base; junction bases not matched to a gene: 4. CDR3 loop: CASSQAAGGSYEQYF. The CDR3 DNA follows: TGTGCCAGCAGCCAAGCGGCAGGGGGTTCCTACGAGCAGTACTTC.

This clonotype was seen a few times. This rearrangement joins TRBV6-2 or TRBV6-3 to TRBJ2-5; no reliable D call. The germline gives CDR1 MNHEY, CDR2 SVGEGT. Between the trimmed V and J ends, which lost 6 bases and 5 bases, there was a span of 19 bases. The CDR3 contains 15 residues. The CDR3 DNA sequence: TGTGCCAGCAGCCCGTATCAACCAGGTGCTGAGACCCAGTACTTC. This codes for CASSPYQPGAETQYF.

V gene TRBV29-1 combines with J gene TRBJ1-1; D is possibly TRBD1 (6 bases). Germline loops: CDR1 SQVTM, CDR2 ANQGSEA. The CDR3 is 14 amino acids. V was clipped by 4 bases and J by 0 bases, with 12 bases between them. CDR3 sequence (DNA): TGCAGCGTTGTACAGGGCCTCATGAACACTGAAGCTTTCTTT. This gives the protein CSVVQGLMNTEAFF.

The chain couples TRBV20-1 to TRBJ2-4, with unresolved D. The germline V gene has CDR1 DFQATT and CDR2 SNEGSKA (reference sequence). Trimming took off 6 bases at V and 0 bases at J, with 12 bases between the two ends. The CDR3 is made up of 14 amino acids. The CDR3 sequence: CSAHGRIAKNIQYF. The DNA of the CDR3 is TGCAGTGCCCATGGACGCATAGCCAAAAACATTCAGTACTTC.

The V and J genes are TRBV2 and TRBJ2-3; 15 bases match TRBD2. Germline V lookup: CDR1 SNHLY, CDR2 FYNNEI. The CDR3 has 18 amino acids. Trimming took 6 bases from V and 0 from J; bases not matched to a gene: 7. CDR3 region: CASSKGTSGGRSTDTQYF. DNA for the CDR3: TGTGCCAGCAGCAAGGGGACTAGCGGGGGGCGAAGCACAGATACGCAGTATTTT. Supplemented by reference TRBV2 and TRBJ2-3, the full variable domain reads EPEVTQTPSHQVTQMGQEVILRCVPISNHLYFYWYRQILGQKVEFLVSFYNNEISEKSEIFDDQFSVERPDGSNFTLKIRSTKLEDSAMYFCASSKGTSGGRSTDTQYFGPGTRLTVL.

This chain uses TRBV6-2 or TRBV6-3 with TRBJ2-7; 10 nucleotides align to TRBD2. Germline V gives CDR1 MNHEY, CDR2 SVGEGT. Trimming removed 11 bases from V and 0 bases from J; junction bases left unmatched: 10. The CDR3 has 15 residues. The CDR3 here is CAGRTSGSSSYEQYF. CDR3 DNA sequence: TGTGCCGGAAGGACTAGCGGTTCCAGCTCCTACGAGCAGTACTTC.

Only a few counts were recorded for this clonotype. The gene calls are TRBV9 and TRBJ2-2; D is perhaps TRBD2 (6 bases). Germline V CDR1 and CDR2: SGDLS, YYNGEE. Between the trimmed V and J ends, which lost 3 bases and 0 bases, there was a span of 12 bases. The CDR3 runs 16 residues. CDR3 DNA sequence: TGTGCCAGCAGCGCTCAAGCGGGCACGAACACCGGGGAGCTGTTTTTT. This sequence encodes CASSAQAGTNTGELFF.

The chain joins TRBV3-1 to TRBJ1-2, with D maybe TRBD1 (6 bases). CDR1 and CDR2 (germline): LGHDT, YNNKEL (reference sequence). V was clipped by 4 bases and J by 6 bases, with 12 bases between them. This CDR3 comprises 13 residues. Written as DNA, the CDR3 is TGTGCCAGCAGCCCTTGGGGGGCGGATGGCTACACCTTC. Residues: CASSPWGADGYTF.

This clonotype was found a few times. This chain connects TRBV29-1 to TRBJ2-1, with D possibly being TRBD2 (6 bases). Germline V gene lookup returns CDR1 SQVTM and CDR2 ANQGSEA. This CDR3 is built from 13 residues. V was pared by 7 bases and J by 8 bases, with 18 bases between. In DNA form, the CDR3 reads TGCAGCGCCGTATCGGCGGGGCAATATGAGCAGTTCTTC. The encoded protein is CSAVSAGQYEQFF.

This clonotype appeared a few times. This sequence joins TRBV28 and TRBJ2-7; the D call may be TRBD1 or TRBD2 (5 bases each). V lost 1 base and J 2 bases, leaving 18 bases between the germline ends. The germline V gene has CDR1 MDHEN and CDR2 SYDVKM. The CDR3 loop spans 17 amino acids. Here the CDR3 reads CASSLFRGPGAAYEQYF. The CDR3 DNA reads TGTGCCAGCAGTTTATTCCGGGGACCGGGCGCAGCCTACGAGCAGTACTTC.

This clonotype was seen a few times. The genes are TRBV14 and TRBJ2-3; 7 bases map to TRBD2. Unmatched junction bases numbered 6, after V lost 5 bases and J lost 4 bases. The germline gives CDR1 SGHDN, CDR2 FVKESK. The CDR3 runs to 14 residues. The CDR3 protein is CASSALARADTQYF. CDR3 sequence (DNA): TGTGCCAGCAGCGCACTAGCGCGTGCAGATACGCAGTATTTT.

The V gene is TRBV9, the J gene TRBJ2-2, with 12 positions matching TRBD2. The ends lost 6 bases at V and 0 bases at J; junction bases unmatched: 6. Per germline, CDR1 SGDLS and CDR2 YYNGEE. The CDR3 consists of 17 residues. The CDR3 DNA reads TGTGCCAGCAACTTCCCTAGCGGGAGGGCGAACACCGGGGAGCTGTTTTTT. Protein sequence: CASNFPSGRANTGELFF.

This rearrangement joins TRBV18 to TRBJ2-5; the D gene is possibly TRBD1 (6 bases). CDR1 KGHSH and CDR2 LQKENI come from the germline V gene. Trimming pared 3 bases from V and 4 bases from J, leaving 9 bases between. This CDR3 spans 13 amino acids. The CDR3 bases are TGTGCCAGCTCACCGAGGACAGTAGAGACCCAGTACTTC. It specifies CASSPRTVETQYF.

The sample holds a few counts of this clonotype. The chain combines TRBV10-3 with TRBJ2-1, with D possibly being TRBD2 (5 bases). Germline CDR1 reads ENHRY; CDR2 reads SYGVKD. The CDR3 length is 14 residues. V lost 1 base to trimming and J lost 9 bases, with 13 bases between them. DNA of the CDR3: TGTGCCATCAGTGAGTACGCCCGGGAAGGTGAGCAGTTCTTC. Its protein product is CAISEYAREGEQFF.

This clonotype has more than one count but fewer than ten. This rearrangement joins TRBV7-2 to TRBJ2-2; 8 bases fit TRBD1. Germline-derived CDR1 and CDR2 are SGHTA and FQGNSA. The CDR3 is 17 residues long. The V and J ends lost 0 bases and 6 bases, in that order; junction bases with no gene match: 9. The CDR3 region is CASSLARQGLYAGELFF. CDR3 sequence (DNA): TGTGCCAGCAGCTTAGCCCGACAGGGGTTATACGCCGGGGAGCTGTTTTTT.